This T cell receptor beta chain was sequenced in a study of blood T cell repertoires in COVID-19. Germline V gene sequence: CDR1 SGHVS, CDR2 FQNEAQ. V trimming: 1 base; J trimming: 5 bases; junction bases outside the gene matches: 8. The CDR3 has 16 residues. The data were produced by immunoSEQ multiplex PCR, yet TCRdb's version contains in-frame clones alone and is incomplete. The top ten hold around 4.4% of the sample, which has around 340,000 clones, roughly 85% seen once. This TCR came from a woman aged 40 to 50 with acute COVID-19. V and J are TRBV7-8 and TRBJ2-1, with 7 bases identical to TRBD2. Sample: PBMCs or T cells enriched from blood (not recorded which). The CDR3 here is CASSLVVLGRDNEQFF. The DNA of the CDR3 is TGTGCCAGCAGCTTAGTCGTCTTAGGGAGGGACAATGAGCAGTTCTTC. The variable domain in full, completed from reference TRBV7-8 and TRBJ2-1, reads GAGVSQSPRYKVAKRGQDVALRCDPISGHVSLFWYQQALGQGPEFLTYFQNEAQLDKSGLPSDRFFAERPEGSVSTLKIQRTQQEDSAVYLCASSLVVLGRDNEQFFGPGTRLTVL.